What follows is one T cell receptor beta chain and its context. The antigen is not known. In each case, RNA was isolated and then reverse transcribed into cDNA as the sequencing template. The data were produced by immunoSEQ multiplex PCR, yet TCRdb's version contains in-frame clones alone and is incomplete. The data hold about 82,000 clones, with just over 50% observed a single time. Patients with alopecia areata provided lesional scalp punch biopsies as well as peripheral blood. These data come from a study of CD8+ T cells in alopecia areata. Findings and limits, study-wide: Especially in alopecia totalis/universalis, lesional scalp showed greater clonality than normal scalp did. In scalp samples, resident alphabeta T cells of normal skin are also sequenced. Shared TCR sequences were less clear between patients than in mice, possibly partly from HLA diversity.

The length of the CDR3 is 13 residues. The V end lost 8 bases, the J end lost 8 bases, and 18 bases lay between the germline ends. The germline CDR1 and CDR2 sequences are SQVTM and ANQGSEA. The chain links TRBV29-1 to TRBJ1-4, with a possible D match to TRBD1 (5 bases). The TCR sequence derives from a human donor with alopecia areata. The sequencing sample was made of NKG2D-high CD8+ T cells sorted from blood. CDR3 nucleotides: TGCAGCTTTTTTGATGGCAGGGACGAAAAACTGTTTTTT. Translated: CSFFDGRDEKLFF.